The 28 T cell receptor beta chains presented below share a single source sample, sequenced in a study of OX40 agonist ivuxolimab in advanced cancers. Repertoires were generated with immunoSEQ multiplex PCR, while TCRdb's copy carries only in-frame clones and drops some. The sample carries over 50,000 clones, more than 70% recorded once. The sample was CD4+ or CD8+ T cells sorted from blood, taken in a trial of the OX40 agonist ivuxolimab. These receptors came from an adult with an advanced solid tumor such as melanoma, head and neck, liver or kidney cancer.

The chain links TRBV11-3 to TRBJ2-1; 13 nucleotides agree with TRBD2. This CDR3 region has 16 residues. The germline gives CDR1 SGHNT, CDR2 YENEEA. Germline trimming cut 4 bases from V and 6 bases from J; bases unmatched to any gene: 6. The CDR3 reads CASSYGLAGVRNEQFF. The CDR3 DNA sequence: TGTGCCAGCAGCTACGGACTAGCGGGAGTGCGCAATGAGCAGTTCTTC.

This clone was detected only once. The J gene is TRBJ2-7, the V gene TRBV7-9; possibly TRBD1 for D (6 bases). The CDR3 spans 14 residues. From germline, CDR1 is SEHNR and CDR2 FQNEAQ (reference sequence). V dropped 2 bases and J dropped 2 bases, with 10 bases sitting between them. The CDR3 coding sequence is TGTGCCAGCAGCTTACTGGGGGCCACCTACGAGCAGTACTTC. Encoded protein: CASSLLGATYEQYF.

The sample holds a few counts of this clone. The rearrangement links TRBV7-6 to TRBJ2-1; 11 bases map to TRBD2. Germline V lookup: CDR1 SGHVS, CDR2 FNYEAQ. With V trimmed by 2 bases and J by 10 bases, 10 bases remained unmatched. The CDR3 runs 16 residues. DNA of the CDR3: TGTGCCAGCAGCTTAAGCGGGGGGGGACTAGCGGAAGAGCAGTTCTTC. Protein product: CASSLSGGGLAEEQFF.

This clone has more than one count but fewer than ten. The rearrangement joins TRBV10-3 to TRBJ2-7; weak D call: TRBD1 (5 bases). Trimming removed 5 bases at V and 1 base at J, with 18 bases between. Per the germline V gene, CDR1 is ENHRY and CDR2 is SYGVKD. This CDR3 comprises 16 residues. The chain's CDR3 is CAISLSGRALSYEQYF. CDR3 coding DNA: TGTGCCATCAGTCTCTCGGGCAGGGCCCTATCCTACGAGCAGTACTTC.

V usage is TRBV30 and J usage is TRBJ2-1; D may be TRBD1 or TRBD2 (5 bases each). Germline CDR1 and CDR2: GTSNPN and SVGIG (reference sequence). V was shortened by 0 bases and J by 0 bases, with 9 bases between the two germline ends. This CDR3 contains 15 residues. This CDR3 is CAWSVGENSYNEQFF. The DNA of the CDR3 is TGTGCCTGGAGTGTGGGGGAAAACTCCTACAATGAGCAGTTCTTC.

The chain couples TRBV28 to TRBJ2-1; D remains unclear. The CDR3 extends over 13 amino acids. Germline CDR1 is MDHEN and CDR2 is SYDVKM. V lost 11 bases and J lost 4, with 15 bases in between. The DNA for the CDR3 is TGTGCCGGGTCGGCAGGTCTTTACAATGAGCAGTTCTTC. This sequence encodes CAGSAGLYNEQFF.

J is TRBJ2-5 and V is TRBV6-4, with D possibly TRBD2 on 6 matching bases. Trimming took 0 bases from V and 5 from J, leaving 10 bases between them. Germline V gene sequence: CDR1 MRHNA, CDR2 SNTAGT. The CDR3 length is 14 residues. CDR3 protein: CASSDSRLAETQYF. The DNA for the CDR3 is TGTGCCAGCAGTGACTCGAGGCTAGCGGAGACCCAGTACTTC.

This clone was seen once. This chain connects TRBV19 to TRBJ2-2, with 12 bases aligning to TRBD1. Germline V CDR1 and CDR2: LNHDA, SQIVND (reference sequence). The CDR3 extends over 15 amino acids. V was pared by 5 bases and J by 7 bases, with 5 bases of the junction left unmatched. Here the CDR3 reads CASSPGQGAVGELFF. The DNA for the CDR3 is TGTGCCAGTAGTCCGGGACAGGGGGCAGTCGGGGAGCTGTTTTTT.

This chain connects TRBV5-1 to TRBJ2-6; D gene ambiguous. The CDR3 length is 15 residues. Germline CDR1 is SGHRS and CDR2 is YFSETQ. V lost 5 bases, J lost 1 base, and 10 bases lay in between. The CDR3 spells CASRAEESGANVLTF. CDR3 bases: TGCGCCAGCAGGGCCGAAGAATCTGGGGCCAACGTCCTGACTTTC.

The gene calls are TRBV6-6 and TRBJ1-2; D is undetermined. The CDR3 is made up of 12 amino acids. CDR1 and CDR2 from the germline V gene are MNHNY and SVGAGI (reference sequence). Trimming cost V 1 base and J 5 bases, with 5 bases left between them. The CDR3 is CASSYLEYGYTF. CDR3 sequence (DNA): TGTGCCAGCAGTTACTTGGAGTATGGCTACACCTTC.

The J gene is TRBJ2-6, the V gene TRBV5-1; D is ambiguous. Trimming took 2 bases from V and 4 from J, leaving 10 bases between them. Germline V gene sequence: CDR1 SGHRS, CDR2 YFSETQ. This CDR3 is 15 amino acids long. For the CDR3, the DNA is TGCGCCAGCAGCTTTCGTGGTTCCGGGGCCAACGTCCTGACTTTC. Translating it yields CASSFRGSGANVLTF.

This chain uses TRBV7-9 with TRBJ2-5, with no clear D. The end of the DNA fits TRBJ2-7 better, so the J call may be wrong. This CDR3 has 12 residues. The germline CDR1 and CDR2 sequences are SEHNR and FQNEAQ (reference sequence). The CDR3 DNA sequence: TGTGCCAGCAGCCAGGAAGTAGGCGAGCAGTACTTC. This codes for CASSQEVGEQYF.

The chain is built from TRBV5-4 and TRBJ2-1; D might be TRBD1 (7 bases). Trimming removed 4 bases at V and 12 bases at J, with 26 bases between. This CDR3 is built from 16 residues. Germline V gene data show CDR1 as SGHNT and CDR2 as YYREEE (reference sequence). This CDR3 is CASSAQQGRDVLGQFF. The CDR3 DNA follows: TGTGCCAGCAGCGCCCAACAGGGGCGGGATGTGTTGGGGCAGTTCTTC.

This clone came up a few times. The V call is TRBV5-8, the J call TRBJ2-3; D is undetermined. Germline V gene data show CDR1 as SGHTS and CDR2 as YDEGEE. Trimming removed 0 bases at V and 2 bases at J, with 13 bases between. The CDR3 runs 16 residues. As DNA, the CDR3 is TGTGCCAGCAGCTTGGGGAACAGTCCGACCACAGATACGCAGTATTTT. This sequence encodes CASSLGNSPTTDTQYF.

This clone was seen a few times. The chain has TRBV2 and TRBJ1-1, with a weak D call TRBD1 (6 bases). The CDR3 has 14 residues. Per germline, CDR1 SNHLY and CDR2 FYNNEI. V was clipped by 4 bases and J by 0 bases, with 9 bases between them. The CDR3 reads CASSVGQLNTEAFF. The CDR3 DNA sequence: TGTGCCAGCAGTGTCGGACAGCTGAACACTGAAGCTTTCTTT.

This rearrangement joins TRBV6-6 to TRBJ2-7; tentative D call: TRBD2 (6 bases). The germline V gene encodes CDR1 MNHNY and CDR2 SVGAGI (reference sequence). This CDR3 contains 14 residues. V shed 4 bases and J shed 3 bases, with 13 bases lying between them. DNA of the CDR3: TGTGCCAGCAGTTTACCGGGAGATCTCTACGAGCAGTACTTC. This encodes CASSLPGDLYEQYF.

The rearrangement joins TRBV4-1 to TRBJ2-3, with 8 bases fitting TRBD2. Germline lookup yields CDR1 MGHRA and CDR2 YSYEKL. CDR3 length: 17 amino acids. Germline trimming cut 4 bases from V and 7 bases from J; bases unmatched to any gene: 16. The CDR3 region has the DNA TGCGCCAGCAGCCCCCGACGGATGGGGACTAGTGATAATACGCAGTATTTT. Translation gives CASSPRRMGTSDNTQYF.

The chain carries TRBV9 and TRBJ1-1, with D unresolved. CDR3 length equals 14 residues. V lost 0 bases and J lost 5, with 11 bases in between. Germline V gene data show CDR1 as SGDLS and CDR2 as YYNGEE. This chain's CDR3 is CASSVGTALTEAFF. CDR3 nucleotides: TGTGCCAGCAGCGTAGGGACGGCTCTTACTGAAGCTTTCTTT.

The V gene is TRBV11-3, the J gene TRBJ2-2; 7 bases line up with TRBD1. Germline lookup yields CDR1 SGHNT and CDR2 YENEEA. CDR3 size: 18 residues. Losses at the gene ends were 4 bases for V and 2 bases for J; bases not matched to a gene: 13. As DNA, the CDR3 is TGTGCCAGCAGCTCCACGGACAGGCCCGGACCAAACACCGGGGAGCTGTTTTTT. This encodes CASSSTDRPGPNTGELFF.

V usage is TRBV5-4 and J usage is TRBJ2-1; possibly TRBD2 for D (6 bases). The V gene's germline CDR1 is SGHNT and CDR2 YYREEE (reference sequence). V lost 3 bases, J lost 7 bases, and 11 bases lay in between. The CDR3 totals 13 residues. CDR3 sequence (DNA): TGTGCCAGCAGCTGGGACTCCCTTAATGAGCAGTTCTTC. It yields the protein CASSWDSLNEQFF.

This clone was counted between two and nine times. This sequence joins TRBV19 and TRBJ1-2, with D hard to call. The CDR3 runs 12 residues. Trimming took off 10 bases at V and 5 bases at J, with 14 bases between the two ends. CDR1 and CDR2 from the germline V gene are LNHDA and SQIVND (reference sequence). CDR3 DNA sequence: TGTGCCACTGGACTCCTGGGGTATGGCTACACCTTC. Residues: CATGLLGYGYTF.

This chain links TRBV21-1 with TRBJ2-7; TRBD1 is the table's D call and was not checked against the DNA. TRBV21-1 is a pseudogene locus. This CDR3 has 15 residues. The CDR3 region is CASSKVENRGYEQYF. The CDR3 bases are TGTGCCAGCAGCAAAGTGGAGAACAGGGGCTACGAGCAGTACTTC.

The chain employs TRBV18 and TRBJ2-1; no firm D call. The germline V and J ends were trimmed by 5 bases and 4 bases, with 15 bases remaining between them. Germline V gene lookup returns CDR1 KGHSH and CDR2 LQKENI. This CDR3 region has 15 residues. This chain's CDR3 is CASSTTGPPYNEQFF. The CDR3 coding sequence is TGTGCCAGCTCAACTACCGGACCACCGTACAATGAGCAGTTCTTC.

CDR3 coding DNA: TGTGCCAGCAGCCCCTCCACAGATACGCAGTATTTT. Protein product: CASSPSTDTQYF. The genes are TRBV6-5 and TRBJ2-3, with D unresolved. Germline CDR1 and CDR2: MNHEY and SVGAGI. This CDR3 region has 12 residues. V shed 6 bases and J shed 2 bases, with 6 bases lying between them.

J is TRBJ2-1 and V is TRBV5-1; 7 bases match TRBD2. This CDR3 region has 16 residues. CDR1 is SGHRS and CDR2 is YFSETQ in the germline V gene. V shed 3 bases and J 2 bases; nucleotides not matched to a gene: 8. The DNA for the CDR3 is TGCGCCAGCAGCTATGTAAGCGGGACGGCCTACAATGAGCAGTTCTTC. Translated: CASSYVSGTAYNEQFF.

This clone was seen only once. V is TRBV14 and J is TRBJ2-5, with D perhaps given as TRBD1 or TRBD2 (5 bases each). CDR1 is SGHDN, CDR2 FVKESK, per germline. The CDR3 sequence is 17 residues long. V was cut by 1 base and J by 3 bases, with 18 bases left in between. This CDR3 reads CASSQGSPGTLKETQYF. CDR3 sequence (DNA): TGTGCCAGCAGCCAAGGCTCCCCTGGGACCCTGAAAGAGACCCAGTACTTC.

The J gene is TRBJ2-2, the V gene TRBV7-3, with TRBD2 matching 7 bases. CDR3 length: 13 amino acids. The V segment lost 5 bases and the J segment 5 bases; nucleotides outside the gene matches: 2. Germline V gene data show CDR1 as SGHTA and CDR2 as FQGTGA. The CDR3 region has the DNA TGTGCCAGCAGCCCGCGGGAGACCGGGGAGCTGTTTTTT. Protein product: CASSPRETGELFF.

This chain uses TRBV28 with TRBJ2-7; 9 nucleotides line up with TRBD1. CDR1 is MDHEN and CDR2 is SYDVKM in the germline V gene. V lost 7 bases, J lost 2 bases, and 6 bases stayed unmatched. The CDR3 is made up of 14 amino acids. The CDR3 DNA follows: TGTGCCAGCATTGAAGACAGGGGGGCCTACGAGCAGTACTTC. Protein product: CASIEDRGAYEQYF.